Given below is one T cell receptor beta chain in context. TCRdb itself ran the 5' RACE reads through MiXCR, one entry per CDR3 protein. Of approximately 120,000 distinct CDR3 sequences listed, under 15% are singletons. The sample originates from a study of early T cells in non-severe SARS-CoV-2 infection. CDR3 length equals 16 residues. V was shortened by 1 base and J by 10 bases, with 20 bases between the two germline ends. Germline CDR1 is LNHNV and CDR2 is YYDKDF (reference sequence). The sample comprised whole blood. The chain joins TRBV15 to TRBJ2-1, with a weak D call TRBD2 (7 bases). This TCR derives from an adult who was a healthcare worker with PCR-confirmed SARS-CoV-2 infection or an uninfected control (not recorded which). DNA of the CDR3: TGTGCCACCAGCAGAGCCAAGGGAGGGGGGGACCGAGAGCAGTTCTTC. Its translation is CATSRAKGGGDREQFF.